The 14 T cell receptor beta chains below were found in one sample sequenced in a study of response to subunit inactivated influenza vaccine. TCRdb reprocessed the RT-PCR reads with MiXCR, giving one entry per CDR3 protein. This sample has more than 500,000 distinct CDR3 sequences; about 11% occur once, and the top ten carry more than 9.5%. This same sample was also part of a study on T cells expressing NK-cell markers. That paper states: With UMIs, 5'RACE template switching was used to make TCR beta cDNA.

This specimen consisted of PBMCs from blood, obtained on the day of vaccination. Receptors originate from a man aged 50-60 years who received an inactivated influenza vaccine.

This clonotype appeared a single time. J is TRBJ1-6 and V is TRBV5-1, with TRBD1 identical over 8 bases. The germline CDR1 and CDR2 sequences are SGHRS and YFSETQ. This CDR3 comprises 15 residues. V shed 3 bases, J shed 7 bases, and the junction held 6 bases outside the gene matches. The CDR3 nucleotides read TGCGCCAGCAGCTGGAATCAGGGGGCAAATTCACCCCTCCACTTT. This encodes CASSWNQGANSPLHF.

CDR3: CSARDGGVGTDTQYF. For the CDR3, the DNA is TGCAGTGCTAGAGATGGGGGAGTCGGCACAGATACGCAGTATTTT. V gene TRBV20-1 combines with J gene TRBJ2-3, with D perhaps TRBD1 or TRBD2 (5 bases each). The CDR3 has 15 amino acids. The germline gives CDR1 DFQATT, CDR2 SNEGSKA (reference sequence). V lost 0 bases, J lost 1 base, and 11 bases lay in between.

This clonotype was seen a few times. This rearrangement joins TRBV6-1 to TRBJ2-7; a possible D gene is TRBD2 (5 bases). The CDR3 loop spans 15 amino acids. V was trimmed by 0 bases and J by 4 bases, leaving 13 bases between them. The germline V gene encodes CDR1 MNHNS and CDR2 SASEGT. The CDR3 region is CASSEALAGAYEQYF. DNA of the CDR3: TGTGCCAGCAGTGAAGCGCTGGCGGGCGCGTACGAGCAGTACTTC.

This clonotype was counted ten times or more. The genes are TRBV11-2 and TRBJ1-6; D may be TRBD1 (6 bases). CDR1 and CDR2 from the germline V gene are SGHAT and FQNNGV. There are 13 residues in the CDR3. Trimming took off 5 bases at V and 8 bases at J, with 10 bases between the two ends. Written as DNA, the CDR3 is TGTGCCAGCAGCGCAAGGACAGATTCACCCCTCCACTTT. It translates to CASSARTDSPLHF.

This chain uses TRBV5-8 with TRBJ1-5; 9 nucleotides agree with TRBD1. Germline CDR1 reads SGHTS; CDR2 reads YDEGEE. J lost 6 bases, V lost 7 bases, and 8 bases had no gene match. The CDR3 consists of 14 residues. The CDR3 DNA reads TGTGCCAGCCTTCCCCGGGACAGGGTTCAGCCCCAGCATTTT. Its protein product is CASLPRDRVQPQHF. The full variable domain, rest sourced from reference TRBV5-8 and TRBJ1-5, is EAGVTQSPTHLIKTRGQQATLRCSPISGHTSVYWYQQALGLGLQFLLWYDEGEERNRGNFPPRFSGRQFPNYSSELNVNALELEDSALYLCASLPRDRVQPQHFGDGTRLSIL.

This clonotype was counted at least ten times. This sequence joins TRBV7-6 and TRBJ2-2; 14 nucleotides match TRBD2. V trimming: 6 bases; J trimming: 6 bases; junction bases outside the gene matches: 12. Germline V gene data show CDR1 as SGHVS and CDR2 as FNYEAQ. The CDR3 totals 18 residues. CDR3 nucleotide sequence: TGTGCCAGCAGTAGAACCGGGACTAGCGGGAGAAACGCCGGGGAGCTGTTTTTT. It translates to CASSRTGTSGRNAGELFF.

This clonotype has more than one count but fewer than ten. The chain combines TRBV27 with TRBJ2-7; a possible D gene is TRBD1 (6 bases). This CDR3 has 16 amino acids. The germline V gene has CDR1 MNHEY and CDR2 SMNVEV (reference sequence). V was shortened by 3 bases and J by 6 bases, with 21 bases between the two germline ends. CDR3 region: CASSFDLGASIREQYF. CDR3 DNA: TGTGCCAGCAGTTTTGATCTGGGGGCGTCAATCCGCGAGCAGTACTTC.

The chain couples TRBV2 to TRBJ2-7; D not certain. The germline V and J ends were trimmed by 8 bases and 5 bases, with 13 bases remaining between them. Germline V gene sequence: CDR1 SNHLY, CDR2 FYNNEI. This CDR3 has 12 amino acids. Here the CDR3 reads CASAEDRHEQYF. CDR3 coding DNA: TGTGCCAGCGCCGAAGATCGCCACGAGCAGTACTTC.

This chain joins TRBV3-1 and TRBJ2-2; D is unresolved. The germline V gene encodes CDR1 LGHDT and CDR2 YNNKEL (reference sequence). The CDR3 length is 13 residues. The V end lost 4 bases, the J end lost 5 bases, and 8 bases lay between the germline ends. The DNA of the CDR3 is TGTGCCAGCAGCCTCCGGTGGACCGGGGAGCTGTTTTTT. Translating it yields CASSLRWTGELFF.

The sample holds many counts of this clonotype. The chain is built from TRBV2 and TRBJ2-7; D unclear. Trimming removed 4 bases at V and 6 bases at J, with 4 bases between. The CDR3 length is 10 residues. Germline V gene lookup returns CDR1 SNHLY and CDR2 FYNNEI. CDR3 nucleotide sequence: TGTGCCAGCAGTGCGGGCGAGCAGTACTTC. Translating it yields CASSAGEQYF.

This clonotype showed up just a few times. Here the CDR3 reads CSVEMDRAGGAFF. The CDR3 bases are TGCAGCGTGGAGATGGACAGGGCAGGTGGTGCTTTCTTT. V gene TRBV29-1 combines with J gene TRBJ1-1; 8 bases agree with TRBD1. CDR1 is SQVTM and CDR2 is ANQGSEA in the germline V gene. The CDR3 is 13 residues long. V trimming: 6 bases; J trimming: 11 bases; junction bases outside the gene matches: 14.

The chain combines TRBV28 with TRBJ2-3; 7 bases are a match to TRBD1. Germline values: CDR1 MDHEN, CDR2 SYDVKM. The CDR3 spans 15 residues. Unmatched junction bases numbered 8, after V lost 4 bases and J lost 4 bases. This CDR3 is CASSSTGQEADTQYF. CDR3 in DNA: TGTGCCAGCAGTTCCACAGGACAGGAGGCAGATACGCAGTATTTT.

The chain recombines TRBV12-3 or TRBV12-4 with TRBJ2-2; D tentatively fits TRBD1 or TRBD2 (5 bases each). The CDR3 runs 16 residues. Trimming took 1 base from V and 0 from J, leaving 9 bases between them. CDR3 coding DNA: TGTGCCAGCAGTTTAGGGGGGACGGCGAACACCGGGGAGCTGTTTTTT. Translation gives CASSLGGTANTGELFF.

To note about this clonotype: This could be a read error, since a much larger clone is one nucleotide away. The CDR3 DNA sequence: TGTGCCACCAGCACAGTTTCGCCCGGGGAGCTGTTTTTT. Its protein product is CATSTVSPGELFF. The V call is TRBV15, the J call TRBJ2-2; D unresolved. From germline, CDR1 is LNHNV and CDR2 YYDKDF (reference sequence). There are 13 residues in the CDR3. V dropped 4 bases and J dropped 6 bases, with 9 bases sitting between them.